These T cell receptor beta chains were read from a single sample in a study of T cells in Graves' hyperthyroidism and ophthalmopathy. TCRdb re-derived calls from the multiplex PCR reads in MiXCR, one entry per CDR3 protein. The table has approximately 380,000 distinct CDR3 sequences, about 19% seen once; the top ten hold roughly 3.5%. The sequenced sample was blood. The source is a woman younger than 30 with Graves' hyperthyroidism. The conserved cysteine and the conserved F or W are not part of the CDR3 here.

j_call | v_call | cdr3_aa
TRBJ1-5 | TRBV4-1 | ASSQEPGLSNQPQH
TRBJ2-5 | TRBV6-5 | ASSYFASGGRETQY
TRBJ2-7 | TRBV20-1 | SARGLALDEQY
TRBJ1-1 | TRBV28 | ASSLWAWSGNTEAF
TRBJ2-4 | TRBV7-2 | ASSQEARGESIQY
TRBJ2-5 | TRBV5-6 | ASSGDRNFQETQY
TRBJ2-7 | TRBV10-3 | AISEDLGGALGYEQY
TRBJ2-4 | TRBV6-1 | ASSDGDENIQY
TRBJ1-1 | TRBV2 | ASSRGVGLRNTEAF
TRBJ1-1 | TRBV6-1 | ASSEWDRGTEAF
TRBJ1-3 | TRBV2 | ASSERTSGNTIY
TRBJ1-1 | TRBV29-1 | SVFKGQNTEAF
TRBJ2-5 | TRBV9 | ASSLRTSGFQETQY
TRBJ2-7 | TRBV6-1 | ATSDRRDSYEQY
TRBJ1-2 | TRBV2 | ASSVWGTPSNYGYT
TRBJ2-7 | TRBV12-3/TRBV12-4 | ASSLAIGGYEQY
TRBJ1-1 | TRBV10-2 | ATYRENTEAF
TRBJ1-6 | TRBV10-2 | ASSGEGTRNSPLH
TRBJ2-2 | TRBV20-1 | SASPGGGELF
TRBJ2-5 | TRBV19 | ATSRGKETQY
TRBJ2-7 | TRBV28 | ASSLRAYTGDEQY
TRBJ2-7 | TRBV7-8 | ASSSGQSTYEQY
TRBJ1-2 | TRBV6-1 | ASRPTANYGYT
TRBJ1-1 | TRBV11-1 | ASSSWGTLMNTEAF
TRBJ1-5 | TRBV6-2/TRBV6-3 | ASSQPFAVYGGNQPQH
TRBJ1-2 | TRBV30 | AWSLGQGGT
TRBJ1-5 | TRBV6-1 | ASSPRDRIGNQPQH
TRBJ1-2 | TRBV28 | ASRTGLLGYGYT
TRBJ2-5 | TRBV6-5 | ASSYEGASGGRETQY
TRBJ2-5 | TRBV6-5 | ASSYTGGTQY
TRBJ2-7 | TRBV6-8 | ASISGQGQTYEQY
TRBJ1-5 | TRBV5-1 | ASSLTVAQPQH
TRBJ2-4 | TRBV30 | AWSQTGTGENIQY
TRBJ2-7 | TRBV3-1 | ASSRLALGDDEQY
TRBJ1-3 | TRBV7-2 | ASSLRTSGNTIY
TRBJ2-2 | TRBV12-3/TRBV12-4 | ASSASEPVGTGELF
TRBJ2-2 | TRBV10-3 | AISEDLGAGELF
TRBJ1-3 | TRBV7-6 | ASSALRGNTIY
TRBJ1-2 | TRBV6-1 | ASSEGPGYGYT
TRBJ1-5 | TRBV27 | ASATRGSQPQH
TRBJ2-7 | TRBV12-5 | ASGLRLALKQY
TRBJ1-6 | TRBV6-5 | ASSYSSQAGVPLH
TRBJ1-1 | TRBV15 | ATSGGVNTEAF
TRBJ1-2 | TRBV2 | ASSDWCSNYGYT
TRBJ1-2 | TRBV4-1 | ASSQDQRTEVYGYT
TRBJ1-2 | TRBV12-3/TRBV12-4 | ASTDRGSGYT
TRBJ2-7 | TRBV10-1 | ASSEHPSYEQY
TRBJ2-2 | TRBV6-1 | ATERFRATGELF
TRBJ1-2 | TRBV2 | ASKGQGQSGT
TRBJ1-5 | TRBV20-1 | SAGGRMEGSNQPQH
TRBJ1-1 | TRBV3-1 | ASRQNRVVNTEAF
TRBJ1-1 | TRBV6-5 | ASSLLPGQGRAF
TRBJ2-3 | TRBV6-4 | ASSDHHGAGGDTQY